What follows are 10 T cell receptor beta chains derived from one specimen sequenced in a study of OX40 agonist ivuxolimab in advanced cancers. Sequencing used immunoSEQ multiplex PCR; TCRdb keeps in-frame clones, though not all of them. The sample lists 90,000 to 120,000 clones; 80% to 95% were seen once. The sequencing used CD4+ or CD8+ T cells sorted from blood, collected in a trial of the OX40 agonist ivuxolimab. These receptors were obtained from an adult with an advanced solid tumor such as melanoma, head and neck, liver or kidney cancer.

The rearrangement uses TRBV19 and TRBJ2-5; D perhaps matches TRBD2 (5 bases). Near its end, the DNA agrees better with TRBJ2-7, so the J call may be wrong. This CDR3 has 17 amino acids. Germline V gene lookup returns CDR1 LNHDA and CDR2 SQIVND (reference sequence). The CDR3 DNA is TGTGCCAGTAGTATCTCGAAGGCGGCCGGCGGGTCCTACGAGCAGTACTTC. This translates into CASSISKAAGGSYEQYF.

This clone was seen only once. The chain employs TRBV5-3 and TRBJ2-7; 7 nucleotides align to TRBD1. TRBV5-3 is flagged as an ORF with uncertain function. This CDR3 is 13 amino acids long. J was trimmed by 5 bases and V by 6 bases; bases with no gene match: 8. CDR3 in DNA: TGTGCCAGAACCCCGACAGGGACAAACGAGCAGTACTTC. This gives the protein CARTPTGTNEQYF.

This chain uses TRBV5-8 with TRBJ1-1; D is unresolved. Per germline, CDR1 SGHTS and CDR2 YDEGEE. V lost 2 bases to trimming and J lost 3 bases, with 8 bases between them. This CDR3 is 13 amino acids long. The CDR3 DNA reads as TGTGCCAGCAGCTTAGACCCCTACACTGAAGCTTTCTTT. Amino acids: CASSLDPYTEAFF.

The chain recombines TRBV19 with TRBJ2-3, with D possibly being TRBD2 (5 bases). Germline V gene sequence: CDR1 LNHDA, CDR2 SQIVND (reference sequence). The CDR3 contains 16 residues. V was clipped by 2 bases and J by 5 bases, with 17 bases between them. In nucleotides, the CDR3 is TGTGCCAGTAGTATACGTCGAGGGAATATAGGAGATACGCAGTATTTT. Translated, it gives CASSIRRGNIGDTQYF.

V is TRBV13 and J is TRBJ2-3; 7 nucleotides agree with TRBD2. With 4 bases clipped from V and 2 bases from J, the junction kept 6 bases outside the gene matches. The CDR3 runs to 15 residues. Germline assignment: CDR1 PRHDT and CDR2 FYEKMQ (reference sequence). The CDR3 region has the DNA TGTGCCAGCAGCTCACACGGGACTATCACAGATACGCAGTATTTT. It specifies CASSSHGTITDTQYF.

This chain links TRBV4-3 with TRBJ2-2; TRBD2 matches 10 bases. CDR1 and CDR2 from the germline V gene are LGHNA and YSLEER. This CDR3 comprises 16 residues. After removal of 1 base from V and 8 bases from J, the junction contained 7 bases not matched to a gene. The CDR3, as DNA: TGCGCCAGCAGCCAAGCTAGCGGGGGAAGTCGTGGGGAGCTGTTTTTT. Protein product: CASSQASGGSRGELFF.

The chain employs TRBV9 and TRBJ2-1, with a weak D call TRBD2 (6 bases). The V gene's germline CDR1 is SGDLS and CDR2 YYNGEE. The CDR3 consists of 16 residues. V lost 0 bases and J lost 0, with 10 bases in between. Here the CDR3 reads CASSVGAGSSYNEQFF. In nucleotides, the CDR3 is TGTGCCAGCAGCGTAGGGGCGGGGAGCTCCTACAATGAGCAGTTCTTC.

In this sample, this clone turned up a few times. This rearrangement joins TRBV4-2 to TRBJ1-1; possibly TRBD1 for D (6 bases). Trimming shortened V by 0 bases and J by 3 bases, and 11 bases separated the two germline ends. CDR1 and CDR2 from the germline V gene are LGHNA and YNFKEQ. This CDR3 contains 15 residues. CDR3 coding DNA: TGTGCCAGCAGCCAAGATCCGGGGGGGCACACTGAAGCTTTCTTT. This codes for CASSQDPGGHTEAFF.

The chain is built from TRBV7-2 and TRBJ1-5; D gene unclear. Trimming removed 4 bases from V and 15 bases from J, with 19 bases in between. Per the germline V gene, CDR1 is SGHTA and CDR2 is FQGNSA. The CDR3 runs to 13 residues. This CDR3 reads CASSSTAGMRAHF. CDR3 nucleotides: TGTGCCAGCAGCTCGACTGCCGGGATGCGGGCGCATTTT.

This clone appeared once. The rearrangement uses TRBV29-1 and TRBJ2-5, with D uncertain. CDR3 length equals 10 residues. The germline CDR1 and CDR2 sequences are SQVTM and ANQGSEA. V gave up 4 bases and J gave up 5 bases, with 5 bases separating them. The CDR3 loop is CSVVYETQYF. The CDR3 coding sequence is TGCAGCGTTGTTTATGAGACCCAGTACTTC. The whole variable domain, remainder taken from reference TRBV29-1 and TRBJ2-5, is SAVISQKPSRDICQRGTSLTIQCQVDSQVTMMFWYRQQPGQSLTLIATANQGSEATYESGFVIDKFPISRPNLTFSTLTVSNMSPEDSSIYLCSVVYETQYFGPGTRLLVL.